This T cell receptor beta chain was captured in a study of blood T cell repertoires in COVID-19. In the study's own analysis: From reference gene primer amplification, estimates of nucleated cell counts were derived. Profiling relied on immunoSEQ multiplex PCR, and the TCRdb table lists in-frame clones only, not all of them. The V and J calls and clone size were taken over from that table, and D and trimming were inferred from the DNA. The repertoire holds about 160,000 clones, approximately 92% seen once, with over 10% in the top ten. This clone was counted a few times. This CDR3 region has 15 residues. Germline trimming cut 2 bases from V and 5 bases from J; bases unmatched to any gene: 8. The germline V gene encodes CDR1 MNHEY and CDR2 SVGAGI.

This sequence was found in a man between 18 and 29 years old with COVID-19, enrolled during active disease. This chain joins TRBV6-5 and TRBJ1-2, with 7 nucleotides matching TRBD1. The sequenced sample consisted of peripheral blood. CDR3 in DNA: TGTGCCAGCAGTTACGCAGGAACAGGGGTTTATGGCTACACCTTC. Translated: CASSYAGTGVYGYTF.